The 24 T cell receptor beta chains given below trace back to one sample, sequenced in a study of immune characterization of retroperitoneal liposarcoma. TCRdb fed the PCR reads into MiXCR, producing one record per CDR3 protein. Among about 10,000 distinct CDR3 sequences, roughly 28% were seen once, and the ten largest hold roughly a fifth. The source material was blood. The receptors derive from a male donor with retroperitoneal liposarcoma.

This clonotype was detected only a few times. V and J are TRBV12-3 or TRBV12-4 and TRBJ1-1, with D possibly TRBD1 on 5 matching bases. Trimming took off 8 bases at V and 0 bases at J, with 16 bases between the two ends. The CDR3 totals 15 residues. CDR3 residues: CASRRDQNMNTEAFF. CDR3 nucleotide sequence: TGTGCCAGCCGCCGGGACCAGAACATGAACACTGAAGCTTTCTTT.

The rearrangement joins TRBV7-6 to TRBJ2-1, with TRBD1 identical over 8 bases. V shed 4 bases and J 13 bases; nucleotides not matched to a gene: 15. This CDR3 is built from 15 residues. Germline V gene sequence: CDR1 SGHVS, CDR2 FNYEAQ. CDR3 DNA sequence: TGTGCCAGCAGCTCAAACAATAACAGGGGGGAGACCCAGTTCTTC. Translating gives CASSSNNNRGETQFF.

This clonotype was detected once. The rearrangement links TRBV6-1 to TRBJ2-3; D is unresolved. Germline V gene lookup returns CDR1 MNHNS and CDR2 SASEGT. The CDR3 covers 13 residues. V was cut by 1 base and J by 2 bases, with 4 bases left in between. The CDR3 DNA reads as TGTGCCAGCAGTGAAGGGGACACAGATACGCAGTATTTT. It codes for CASSEGDTDTQYF.

V is TRBV6-1 and J is TRBJ2-2; TRBD1 might be the D (6 bases). The CDR3 length is 15 residues. V dropped 7 bases and J dropped 2 bases, with 14 bases sitting between them. Germline V gene data show CDR1 as MNHNS and CDR2 as SASEGT. In nucleotides, the CDR3 is TGTGCCAGCACTCAGGACAGACTAAACACCGGGGAGCTGTTTTTT. Translation gives CASTQDRLNTGELFF.

Note on this clonotype: This could be a read error, since a much larger clone is one nucleotide away. This chain connects TRBV11-3 to TRBJ2-1, with a possible D match to TRBD2 (7 bases). The J call may be wrong; the DNA end is better matched by TRBJ2-7. This CDR3 has 15 amino acids. Germline-derived CDR1 and CDR2 are SGHNT and YENEEA. CDR3 loop: CASSLGGGGADEQYF. CDR3 coding DNA: TGTGCCAGCAGCTTGGGAGGGGGGGGGGCCGATGAGCAGTACTTC.

The V call is TRBV25-1, the J call TRBJ2-1, with 8 nucleotides matching TRBD1. The junction had 5 bases not matched to a gene; V was cut back by 4 bases and J by 3 bases. CDR1 MGHDK and CDR2 SYGVNS come from the germline V gene. The CDR3 has 15 residues. DNA for the CDR3: TGTGCCAGCAGTGCAGCCAGGGGGCTCTACAATGAGCAGTTCTTC. Amino acids: CASSAARGLYNEQFF.

This clonotype turned up a few times. The chain has TRBV7-2 and TRBJ2-1, with 10 nucleotides matching TRBD2. The CDR3 covers 14 residues. The germline CDR1 and CDR2 sequences are SGHTA and FQGNSA. With 4 bases clipped from V and 10 bases from J, the junction kept 7 bases outside the gene matches. The CDR3: CASSWTSGSYEQFF. The DNA of the CDR3 is TGTGCCAGCAGCTGGACTAGCGGCTCCTACGAGCAGTTCTTC.

This clonotype came up many times. This chain links TRBV12-3 or TRBV12-4 with TRBJ1-1; the D is unclear. Trimming took off 6 bases at V and 1 base at J, with 9 bases between the two ends. CDR3 length: 13 residues. The DNA for the CDR3 is TGTGCCAGCAGACGACGGGGGAACACTGAAGCTTTCTTT. Its protein is CASRRRGNTEAFF.

A note on this clonotype: The junction differs from germline at one of its ends, possibly a read error. The chain recombines TRBV7-6 with TRBJ2-3; maybe TRBD2 (7 bases). The CDR3 contains 16 residues. Germline assignment: CDR1 SGHVS and CDR2 FNYEAQ. CDR3 residues: CASSRGASGSTDTQYF. The CDR3 bases are TGTGCCAGCAGCCGGGGGGCTAGCGGTAGCACAGATACGCAATATTTT.

This clonotype appeared a few times. The chain carries TRBV27 and TRBJ2-1, with 12 bases matching TRBD2. This CDR3 contains 15 residues. V dropped 2 bases and J dropped 6; count of bases not matched to a gene: 2. Germline values: CDR1 MNHEY, CDR2 SMNVEV (reference sequence). As DNA, the CDR3 is TGTGCCAGCAGTTTACTAGCGGGGGGGGCCAATGAGCAGTTCTTC. As protein: CASSLLAGGANEQFF.

This clonotype was detected ten times or more. The chain employs TRBV5-1 and TRBJ2-1; D call uncertain. Germline CDR1 and CDR2: SGHRS and YFSETQ. The CDR3 extends over 14 amino acids. Trimming shortened V by 4 bases and J by 7 bases, and 15 bases separated the two germline ends. In DNA form, the CDR3 reads TGCGCCAGCAGCAGTGTATACGGAGATAATGAGCAGTTCTTC. The encoded protein is CASSSVYGDNEQFF.

This clonotype has only a few counts. The chain links TRBV7-2 to TRBJ2-7; the match to TRBD1 covers 8 bases. Germline V gene lookup returns CDR1 SGHTA and CDR2 FQGNSA. The CDR3 consists of 16 residues. With 1 base clipped from V and 0 bases from J, the junction kept 5 bases outside the gene matches. The CDR3: CASSLGRTGTSYEQYF. Here the CDR3 DNA reads TGTGCCAGCAGCTTAGGTCGGACAGGGACCTCCTACGAGCAGTACTTC.

The table lists this clonotype with many counts. The chain uses TRBV6-1 and TRBJ2-4, with 11 positions matching TRBD2. This CDR3 is 14 amino acids long. V was clipped by 4 bases and J by 7 bases; unmatched bases: 3. Germline V lookup: CDR1 MNHNS, CDR2 SASEGT. This CDR3 reads CASSVGLAENIQYF. The CDR3 DNA reads as TGTGCCAGCAGTGTGGGACTAGCGGAGAACATTCAGTACTTC.

Comment on this clonotype: This may be a read error: a much more frequent sequence differs by one nucleotide. V is TRBV7-2 and J is TRBJ2-5; possible D gene TRBD2, 5 bases. The J call may be mistaken, given a closer DNA end match to TRBJ2-1. The CDR3 is 12 amino acids. In germline, CDR1 is SGHTA, CDR2 FQGNSA. The CDR3 loop reads CASSLGGNIQFF. The CDR3 nucleotides are TGTGCCAGCAGCTTAGGAGGGAACATTCAGTTCTTC.

This rearrangement joins TRBV6-1 to TRBJ2-1; 10 nucleotides match TRBD2. Germline V lookup: CDR1 MNHNS, CDR2 SASEGT. CDR3 length: 15 amino acids. V shed 6 bases and J 4 bases; nucleotides not matched to a gene: 6. The chain's CDR3 is CASRGGTSVYNEQFF. DNA of the CDR3: TGTGCCAGCAGAGGAGGGACTAGCGTATACAATGAGCAGTTCTTC.

The CDR3 is CASRNRVNEKLFF. In nucleotides, the CDR3 is TGTGCCAGCAGAAACAGGGTAAATGAAAAACTGTTTTTT. The J gene is TRBJ1-4, the V gene TRBV6-1; perhaps TRBD1 as D (6 bases). Germline CDR1 and CDR2: MNHNS and SASEGT. The length of the CDR3 is 13 residues. Between the trimmed V and J ends, which lost 6 bases and 5 bases, there was a span of 10 bases.

The CDR3 DNA is TGCAGTGCTAGGTTGGACAGGGAAAATTCACCCCTCCACTTT. Amino acids: CSARLDRENSPLHF. This chain connects TRBV20-1 to TRBJ1-6, with 8 bases lining up with TRBD1. Germline loops: CDR1 DFQATT, CDR2 SNEGSKA (reference sequence). After removal of 3 bases from V and 7 bases from J, the junction contained 5 bases not matched to a gene. The CDR3 covers 14 residues.

In its sample, this clonotype is medium-sized. The V call is TRBV6-1, the J call TRBJ1-6, with D unresolved. The germline V gene encodes CDR1 MNHNS and CDR2 SASEGT. Trimming removed 3 bases from V and 11 bases from J, with 11 bases in between. The CDR3 has 13 residues. Here the CDR3 reads CASSELKSAPLHF. For the CDR3, the DNA is TGTGCCAGCAGTGAGCTTAAATCCGCACCCCTCCACTTT.

In this sample, this clonotype is medium-sized. The chain couples TRBV6-1 to TRBJ2-3; D may be TRBD2 (5 bases). CDR3 length equals 16 residues. The V gene lost 0 bases and the J gene lost 4 bases, with 14 bases spanning the gap. Germline V lookup: CDR1 MNHNS, CDR2 SASEGT. Here the CDR3 DNA reads TGTGCCAGCAGTGAAGCCCGGGGAATAGGCGCAGATACGCAGTATTTT. Translating it yields CASSEARGIGADTQYF.

This clonotype was recorded at least ten times. This CDR3 is CASSLGSGGGGTGELFF. The CDR3 DNA reads as TGTGCCAGCAGCTTAGGCAGCGGGGGAGGAGGCACCGGGGAGCTGTTTTTT. This chain joins TRBV11-1 and TRBJ2-2; 8 bases match TRBD2. The germline CDR1 and CDR2 sequences are SGHAT and FQDESV (reference sequence). The CDR3 loop spans 17 amino acids. J lost 4 bases, V lost 1 base, and 8 bases had no gene match.

In its sample, this clonotype was seen a few times. A much larger clone is a single base away; this may be a read error. As DNA, the CDR3 is TGTGCTAGCTCTACAGGGGGCCAAGAGACCCAGTTCTTC. The encoded protein is CASSTGGQETQFF. This sequence joins TRBV7-6 and TRBJ2-1; 9 bases line up with TRBD1. The CDR3 runs to 13 residues. Germline V lookup: CDR1 SGHVS, CDR2 FNYEAQ.

This clonotype occurred many times. The chain carries TRBV5-4 and TRBJ2-1, with D possibly matching TRBD1 (5 bases). CDR1 and CDR2 from the germline V gene are SGHNT and YYREEE (reference sequence). Between the trimmed V and J ends, which lost 4 bases and 6 bases, there was a span of 20 bases. CDR3 size: 16 residues. CDR3 protein: CASSPGRQFLRNEQFF. The CDR3 nucleotides are TGTGCCAGCAGCCCAGGGCGACAGTTCCTACGCAATGAGCAGTTCTTC.

By share of the sample, this clonotype is medium-sized. This chain joins TRBV12-3 or TRBV12-4 and TRBJ2-5, with 10 positions matching TRBD2. This CDR3 comprises 15 residues. The trim removed 2 bases at V and 5 bases at J, leaving 5 bases unmatched. CDR3 protein: CASSLRLAGVETQYF. The CDR3 bases are TGTGCCAGCAGTTTACGGCTAGCGGGGGTGGAGACCCAGTACTTC.

The chain couples TRBV5-1 to TRBJ2-3; D ambiguous. This CDR3 spans 12 amino acids. CDR1 and CDR2 from the germline V gene are SGHRS and YFSETQ. Trimming removed 0 bases at V and 4 bases at J, with 3 bases between. CDR3 amino acids: CASSLAPDTQYF. The CDR3 region has the DNA TGCGCCAGCAGCTTGGCGCCAGATACGCAGTATTTT.